The 5 T cell receptor beta chains in this list originate from one sample, sequenced in a study of blood T cell repertoires in COVID-19 (dated by TCRdb to the early 2020s). The protocol used for the library was the immunoSEQ multiplex PCR assay. The immuneACCESS repertoire file appears here via TCRdb, limited to in-frame rearrangements. These files lack a portion of the clones; in checked studies, under half of the deficit traces to unresolved V genes, and the cause of the others is not known. Within this sample are around 260,000 clones, with more than 85% of them counted one time only. Together, the top ten hold roughly 4.9% of the sample. What was sequenced was peripheral blood. Every receptor here comes from a woman aged 55-69 years with COVID-19, enrolled during active disease.

CDR3 in amino acids: CASSRLAGDHEQFF. CDR3 nucleotides: TGTGCCAGCAGCCGACTAGCGGGAGACCATGAGCAGTTCTTC. The rearrangement links TRBV3-1 (or the pseudogene TRBV3-2) to TRBJ2-1; 12 bases are shared with TRBD2. This CDR3 is 14 amino acids long. With 4 bases clipped from V and 8 bases from J, the junction kept 3 bases outside the gene matches. Germline lookup yields CDR1 LGHDT and CDR2 YNNKEL (reference sequence).

This chain links TRBV3-1 (or the pseudogene TRBV3-2) with TRBJ1-3, with TRBD1 matching over 7 bases. CDR3 length equals 14 residues. With 2 bases clipped from V and 4 bases from J, the junction kept 2 bases outside the gene matches. Germline CDR1 LGHDT, CDR2 YNNKEL (reference sequence). CDR3 loop: CASSQSGQGNTIYF. DNA of the CDR3: TGTGCCAGCAGCCAATCGGGACAGGGAAACACCATATATTTT.

The V and J genes are TRBV30 and TRBJ1-6; weak D call: TRBD1 (6 bases). Per the germline V gene, CDR1 is GTSNPN and CDR2 is SVGIG (reference sequence). V lost 5 bases and J lost 12, with 23 bases in between. This CDR3 has 15 amino acids. This CDR3 reads CAWGGDQAGVIPLHF. The CDR3 DNA is TGTGCCTGGGGGGGGGACCAGGCAGGGGTCATACCCCTCCACTTT.

This chain connects TRBV20-1 to TRBJ2-5; D call uncertain. The length of the CDR3 is 11 residues. Germline V gene lookup returns CDR1 DFQATT and CDR2 SNEGSKA (reference sequence). Trimming removed 0 bases at V and 9 bases at J, with 8 bases between. CDR3 DNA sequence: TGCAGTGCTAGAGACCCAGGTCCCCAGTACTTC. Translating gives CSARDPGPQYF.

In its sample, this clone was seen once. V is TRBV19 and J is TRBJ2-5, with TRBD2 identical over 7 bases. The CDR3 runs 14 residues. Losses at the gene ends were 10 bases for V and 5 bases for J; bases not matched to a gene: 13. The V gene's germline CDR1 is LNHDA and CDR2 SQIVND (reference sequence). The chain's CDR3 is CATSPMQGGETQYF. CDR3 DNA sequence: TGTGCCACCTCCCCGATGCAGGGAGGGGAGACCCAGTACTTC. Based on the CDR3 plus reference TRBV19 and TRBJ2-5, the full variable domain is DGGITQSPKYLFRKEGQNVTLSCEQNLNHDAMYWYRQDPGQGLRLIYYSQIVNDFQKGDIAEGYSVSREKKESFPLTVTSAQKNPTAFYLCATSPMQGGETQYFGPGTRLLVL.